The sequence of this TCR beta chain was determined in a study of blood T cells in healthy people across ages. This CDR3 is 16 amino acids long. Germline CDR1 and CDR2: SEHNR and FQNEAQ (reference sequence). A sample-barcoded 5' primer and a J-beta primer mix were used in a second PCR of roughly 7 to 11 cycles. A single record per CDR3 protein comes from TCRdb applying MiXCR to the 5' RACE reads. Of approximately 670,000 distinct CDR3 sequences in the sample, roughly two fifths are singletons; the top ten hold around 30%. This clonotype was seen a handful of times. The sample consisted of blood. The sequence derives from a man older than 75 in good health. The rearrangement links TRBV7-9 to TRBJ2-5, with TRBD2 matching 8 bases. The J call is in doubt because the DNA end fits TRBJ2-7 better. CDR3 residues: CASSLGSGLGDHEQYF. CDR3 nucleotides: TGTGCCAGCAGCTTAGGGTCGGGACTAGGAGACCACGAGCAGTACTTC.